The clone carrying this TCR beta chain was found many times. Its target is unknown. Investigators excluded patients with uncontrolled infection, other autoimmune disease, pregnancy or lactation. The sample is drawn from a study of T cells in Graves' hyperthyroidism and ophthalmopathy. Study findings and constraints: Ophthalmopathy and stable hyperthyroidism were separated by a 13 V-J model.

Authors of the study amplified TCR beta CDR3 regions from RNA transcripts. The HTBI primer set drove a first-round RT-PCR of the TCR CDR3. MiXCR was run by TCRdb on the multiplex PCR reads, yielding one entry per CDR3 protein. The data show 700,000 or so distinct CDR3 sequences, with over 15% seen just once and approximately 8% held by the top ten. V lost 3 bases to trimming and J lost 1 base, with 9 bases between them. Germline CDR1 MDHEN, CDR2 SYDVKM. The CDR3 is made up of 14 amino acids. Material for sequencing was blood. The chain uses TRBV28 and TRBJ1-2; D may be TRBD1 (6 bases). The receptor's source is a man aged 18 to 30 with Graves' hyperthyroidism. This CDR3 is CASSFLQGNYGYTF. Here the CDR3 DNA reads TGTGCCAGCAGTTTTCTACAGGGTAACTATGGCTACACCTTC.